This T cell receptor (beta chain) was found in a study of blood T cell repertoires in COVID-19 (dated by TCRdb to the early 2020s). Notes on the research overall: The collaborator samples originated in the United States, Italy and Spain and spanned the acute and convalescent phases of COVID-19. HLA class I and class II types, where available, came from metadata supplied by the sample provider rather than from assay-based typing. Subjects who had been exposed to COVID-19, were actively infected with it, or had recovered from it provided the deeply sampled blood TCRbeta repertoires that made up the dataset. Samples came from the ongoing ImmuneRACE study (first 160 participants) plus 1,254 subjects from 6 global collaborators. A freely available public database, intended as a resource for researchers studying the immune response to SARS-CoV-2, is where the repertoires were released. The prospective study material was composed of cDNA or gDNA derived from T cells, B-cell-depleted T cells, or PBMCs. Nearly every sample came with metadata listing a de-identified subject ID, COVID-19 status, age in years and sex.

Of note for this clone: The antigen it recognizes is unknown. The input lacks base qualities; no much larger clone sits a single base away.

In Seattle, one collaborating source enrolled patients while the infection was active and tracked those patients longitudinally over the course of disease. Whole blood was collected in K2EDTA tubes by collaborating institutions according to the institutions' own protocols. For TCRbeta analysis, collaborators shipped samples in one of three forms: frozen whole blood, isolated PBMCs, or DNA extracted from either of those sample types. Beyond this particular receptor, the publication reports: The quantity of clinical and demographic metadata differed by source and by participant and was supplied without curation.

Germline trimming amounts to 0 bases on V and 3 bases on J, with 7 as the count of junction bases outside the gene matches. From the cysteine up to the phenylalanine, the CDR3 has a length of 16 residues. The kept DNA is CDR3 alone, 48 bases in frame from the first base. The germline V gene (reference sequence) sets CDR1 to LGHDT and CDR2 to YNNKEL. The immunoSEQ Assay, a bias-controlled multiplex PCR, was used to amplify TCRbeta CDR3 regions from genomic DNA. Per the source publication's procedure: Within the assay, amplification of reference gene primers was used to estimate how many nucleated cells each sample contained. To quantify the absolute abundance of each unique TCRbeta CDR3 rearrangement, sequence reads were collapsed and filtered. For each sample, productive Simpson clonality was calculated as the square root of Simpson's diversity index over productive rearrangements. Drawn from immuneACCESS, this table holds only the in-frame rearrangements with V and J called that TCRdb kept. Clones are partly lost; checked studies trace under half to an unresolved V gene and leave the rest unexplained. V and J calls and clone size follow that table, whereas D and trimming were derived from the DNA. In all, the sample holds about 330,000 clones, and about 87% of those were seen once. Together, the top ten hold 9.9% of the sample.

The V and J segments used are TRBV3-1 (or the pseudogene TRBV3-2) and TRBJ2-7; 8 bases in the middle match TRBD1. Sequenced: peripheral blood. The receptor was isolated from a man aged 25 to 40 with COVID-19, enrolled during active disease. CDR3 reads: CASSQDSGQGYYEQYF. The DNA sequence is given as TGTGCCAGCAGCCAAGATAGTGGACAGGGATACTACGAGCAGTACTTC.